These 7 T cell receptor beta chains originate from one sample sequenced in a study of CD8 T cells in Susac syndrome. Random hexamers were used to reverse transcribe the RNA input (about 0.5 to 1 ug). One entry per CDR3 protein, called by TCRdb with MiXCR from the immunoSEQ multiplex PCR reads. The sample consists of 150,000 to 200,000 distinct CDR3 sequences, around 94% of them appearing once. The sample comprised CD4+ T cells from PBMCs. These receptors all stem from a human donor in good health.

This chain uses TRBV6-2 or TRBV6-3 with TRBJ1-1; D gene unclear. Per the germline V gene, CDR1 is MNHEY and CDR2 is SVGEGT. CDR3 length: 13 amino acids. Trimming removed 3 bases from V and 9 bases from J, with 14 bases in between. The CDR3 DNA reads TGTGCCAGCAGTTATGCCAGCAACCTCAAAGCTTTCTTT. Amino acid sequence: CASSYASNLKAFF.

This chain connects TRBV19 to TRBJ2-4, with D perhaps matching TRBD2 (6 bases). This CDR3 spans 15 amino acids. V was trimmed by 1 base and J by 4 bases, leaving 11 bases between them. Germline loops: CDR1 LNHDA, CDR2 SQIVND (reference sequence). The CDR3 DNA sequence: TGTGCCAGTAGTATAGGACCCGGGAGAAAAAACATTCAGTACTTC. This encodes CASSIGPGRKNIQYF.

The chain joins TRBV20-1 to TRBJ2-7; 8 bases align to TRBD1. The CDR3 runs 13 residues. In germline, CDR1 is DFQATT, CDR2 SNEGSKA (reference sequence). V gave up 5 bases and J gave up 2 bases; unmatched junction bases: 5. The CDR3 nucleotides read TGCAGTGCTCGAGGACAGGGCCCCTACGAGCAGTACTTC. This gives the protein CSARGQGPYEQYF.

The gene calls are TRBV11-1 and TRBJ1-2, with D unclear. Looked up from germline, CDR1 is SGHAT and CDR2 is FQDESV (reference sequence). The CDR3 is 13 amino acids. V was shortened by 0 bases and J by 9 bases, with 11 bases between the two germline ends. CDR3 in DNA: TGTGCCAGCAGCTTAGCGTCGGGAACGAGCTACACCTTC. Translating gives CASSLASGTSYTF. Together with reference TRBV11-1 and TRBJ1-2, the CDR3 gives the full variable domain: EAEVAQSPRYKITEKSQAVAFWCDPISGHATLYWYRQILGQGPELLVQFQDESVVDDSQLPKDRFSAERLKGVDSTLKIQPAELGDSAMYLCASSLASGTSYTFGSGTRLTVV.

The CDR3 coding sequence is TGTGCCAGCAGTTTCAGGACTAGCGGGGGGTATTCCTACAATGAGCAGTTCTTC. This sequence encodes CASSFRTSGGYSYNEQFF. V is TRBV6-2 or TRBV6-3 and J is TRBJ2-1; 14 bases fit TRBD2. The germline V gene encodes CDR1 MNHEY and CDR2 SVGEGT. Trimming cost V 4 bases and J 1 base; bases outside gene matches: 6. CDR3 size: 18 residues.

This clonotype was seen a single time. This chain uses TRBV20-1 with TRBJ1-1, with unresolved D. The CDR3 contains 13 residues. Germline CDR1 reads DFQATT; CDR2 reads SNEGSKA (reference sequence). With 2 bases removed from V and 7 bases from J, the gap between germline ends came to 14 bases. CDR3 amino acids: CSARIQGNVEAFF. CDR3 coding DNA: TGCAGTGCTAGAATACAAGGGAATGTTGAAGCTTTCTTT.

The V call is TRBV6-1, the J call TRBJ2-5; perhaps TRBD2 as D (5 bases). The CDR3 sequence is 16 residues long. The germline V and J ends were trimmed by 6 bases and 0 bases, with 17 bases remaining between them. The germline V gene encodes CDR1 MNHNS and CDR2 SASEGT. The CDR3 DNA reads as TGTGCCAGCAGCCACGGACTCGGTGGCTACCAAGAGACCCAGTACTTC. Translated, it gives CASSHGLGGYQETQYF.